Listed below are T cell receptor beta chains from one sample, sequenced in a study of long-term antiretroviral therapy in people with HIV. Repertoires were generated with immunoSEQ multiplex PCR, while TCRdb's copy carries only in-frame clones and drops some. Among about 25,000 clones listed, about 86% were seen once. The specimen comprised unsorted PBMCs, sampled 1.2 years after starting antiretroviral therapy. The receptors stem from a man between 45 and 60 years old with HIV. Both conserved end residues are part of each CDR3.

>TRBV7-6
CASSLEGNTIYF
>TRBV5-1
CASSLDGQGFQPQHF
>TRBV5-6
CASSSRQDSNYGYTF
>TRBV5-4
CASSFEAARVGNEQFF
>TRBV6-1
CASSLEPRVDTQYF
>TRBV2
CASSVLQAGNTEAFF
>TRBV29-1
CSVEDWGGPNEKLFF
>TRBV28
CASSSTGNGAYEQYF
>TRBV11-2
CASSPDWAGQYF
>TRBV7-3
CASSLHPTTAEYTGGSTDTQYF
>TRBV7-3
CASSLGGSSGGREQFF
>TRBV18
CASSPPTWRDLTDTQYF
>TRBV4-3
CASSQKGSTEAFF
>TRBV6-1
CASSEARRGAGTGELFF
>TRBV7-2
CASSLSATRGEKLFF
>TRBV7-2
CASSFWDTRTGEAFF
>TRBV2
CASRVFNEKLFF
>TRBV19
CASSIARTGGGYGYTF
>TRBV30
CAWRPPQGNYGYTF
>TRBV30
CAWSVQGNQPQHF
>TRBV15
CATSRDAPGTRLAGVTDTQYF
>TRBV28
CASSSQMNTEAFF
>TRBV5-1
CASSLPDNEQFF
>TRBV7-9
CASSSSGGGGNTIYF
>TRBV5-1
CASNALDRANTGELFF
>TRBV7-8
CASSLARMGASYNEQFF
>TRBV7-8
CASSLALQESMSYTF
>TRBV19
CASSSGQGDRGRGYTF